The rows below give T cell receptor beta chains drawn from one sample of a study of shared clonotypes between healthy human individuals. TCRdb's copy holds only in-frame clones and misses some; the assay was immunoSEQ multiplex PCR. Of about 2.4 million clones in the sample, approximately 90% were seen once. The sequenced sample was naive CD4+ T cells sorted from blood. These receptors were taken from a young man in good health. Each CDR3 is given without its conserved first and last residue.

J gene: TRBJ2-7
V gene: TRBV7-9
CDR3 protein: ASSLARTGRNEQY

J gene: TRBJ2-7
V gene: TRBV7-2
CDR3 protein: ASSLWGHEQY

J gene: TRBJ2-1
V gene: TRBV10-3
CDR3 protein: AISGDRNEQF

J gene: TRBJ2-1
V gene: TRBV7-2
CDR3 protein: ASSLAGLAAYNEQF

J gene: TRBJ1-1
V gene: TRBV6-6
CDR3 protein: ASSYQANTEAF

J gene: TRBJ2-4
V gene: TRBV7-2
CDR3 protein: ASSLNGALDIQY

J gene: TRBJ1-2
V gene: TRBV4-1
CDR3 protein: AGSQTTGRVHGYT

J gene: TRBJ1-2
V gene: TRBV29-1
CDR3 protein: SVESGVNGYT

J gene: TRBJ2-5
V gene: TRBV19
CDR3 protein: ASSGDRGLQETQY

J gene: TRBJ2-7
V gene: TRBV6-1
CDR3 protein: ASSVVGMGYEQY

J gene: TRBJ2-3
V gene: TRBV7-9
CDR3 protein: ASSKWDRATDTQY

J gene: TRBJ2-2
V gene: TRBV11-3
CDR3 protein: ASSKATGELF

J gene: TRBJ1-3
V gene: TRBV6-1
CDR3 protein: ASSVSAPSLSGNTIY

J gene: TRBJ1-2
V gene: TRBV27
CDR3 protein: ASSLIAGQGFRGYT

J gene: TRBJ1-1
V gene: TRBV5-6
CDR3 protein: ASSRGSNTEAF

J gene: TRBJ2-2
V gene: TRBV7-8
CDR3 protein: ASSHSGRSNTGELF

J gene: TRBJ2-5
V gene: TRBV27
CDR3 protein: ASSSPLRGGETQY

J gene: TRBJ1-6
V gene: TRBV6-5
CDR3 protein: ASSFWGAEGSPLH

J gene: TRBJ2-1
V gene: TRBV6-1
CDR3 protein: ASRNQGLAGGEQF

J gene: TRBJ2-7
V gene: TRBV7-7
CDR3 protein: ASSLEYAGAYEQY

J gene: TRBJ1-3
V gene: TRBV27
CDR3 protein: ASSSHSAGNTIY

J gene: TRBJ2-3
V gene: TRBV10-3
CDR3 protein: AISGTEFSTDTQY

J gene: TRBJ2-2
V gene: TRBV18
CDR3 protein: ASSLRETRGTGELF

J gene: TRBJ2-5
V gene: TRBV6-6
CDR3 protein: ASSYPETGGIGTQY

J gene: TRBJ2-1
V gene: TRBV6-5
CDR3 protein: ASSSPYEQF

J gene: TRBJ1-5
V gene: TRBV10-3
CDR3 protein: AISEGRDYSNQPQH

J gene: TRBJ1-6
V gene: TRBV18
CDR3 protein: ASSSLLGTHLH

J gene: TRBJ2-1
V gene: TRBV4-3
CDR3 protein: ASSPAGAPRDEQF

J gene: TRBJ2-7
V gene: TRBV6-1
CDR3 protein: ASSDALAGPYEQY

J gene: TRBJ1-5
V gene: TRBV5-4
CDR3 protein: ASSLGGINQPQH

J gene: TRBJ2-7
V gene: TRBV11-2
CDR3 protein: ASSLMPTYEQY

J gene: TRBJ2-6
V gene: TRBV5-1
CDR3 protein: ASSFSWVANVLT

J gene: TRBJ1-3
V gene: TRBV18
CDR3 protein: ASSPPTRGPSGNTIY

J gene: TRBJ2-3
V gene: TRBV5-1
CDR3 protein: ASSSESGTQY

J gene: TRBJ1-1
V gene: TRBV25-1
CDR3 protein: ASSEYRGSRTEAF

J gene: TRBJ1-6
V gene: TRBV4-1
CDR3 protein: ASSQDFSSYNSPLH

J gene: TRBJ2-7
V gene: TRBV18
CDR3 protein: ASSPPGGDEQY

J gene: TRBJ2-3
V gene: TRBV11-2
CDR3 protein: ASSLDGTDTQY